These 10 T cell receptor beta chains came from one sample sequenced in a study of shared T cell receptors in the human thymus. The repertoire was sequenced with immunoSEQ multiplex PCR; TCRdb's copy has only in-frame clones and lacks some. Of hundreds of thousands of clones listed, over 90% are singletons. The sample consisted of thymocytes. The receptors were gathered from a human donor.

This sequence joins TRBV4-1 and TRBJ2-1, with 11 bases matching TRBD2. CDR1 and CDR2 from the germline V gene are MGHRA and YSYEKL. V shed 4 bases, J shed 2 bases, and the junction held 13 bases outside the gene matches. This CDR3 contains 19 residues. Here the CDR3 reads CASSPHTSGRGAAYNEQFF. DNA for the CDR3: TGCGCCAGCAGCCCTCATACTAGCGGGAGAGGGGCCGCCTACAATGAGCAGTTCTTC.

Remarks on this clone: A read error may produce the germline difference seen at one junction end. V and J are TRBV2 and TRBJ1-2; D perhaps matches TRBD1 (6 bases). CDR1 and CDR2 from the germline V gene are SNHLY and FYNNEI. The CDR3 loop spans 16 amino acids. Here the CDR3 DNA reads TGTGCCAGCAGCGAAGTACAGGGTAAGGGCAACTATGGCTACACCTTC. Protein sequence: CASSEVQGKGNYGYTF. Based on the CDR3 plus reference TRBV2 and TRBJ1-2, the full variable domain is EPEVTQTPSHQVTQMGQEVILRCVPISNHLYFYWYRQILGQKVEFLVSFYNNEISEKSEIFDDQFSVERPDGSNFTLKIRSTKLEDSAMYFCASSEVQGKGNYGYTFGSGTRLTVV.

The J gene is TRBJ2-7, the V gene TRBV10-2; D not resolved. Germline V gene lookup returns CDR1 WSHSY and CDR2 SAAADI. The CDR3 covers 15 residues. Trimming shortened V by 7 bases and J by 0 bases, and 16 bases separated the two germline ends. The CDR3 here is CASIGTVPLSYEQYF. In DNA, the CDR3 is TGCGCCAGCATCGGCACAGTCCCACTCTCCTACGAGCAGTACTTC.

This chain links TRBV5-6 with TRBJ1-1, with 11 positions matching TRBD1. CDR1 and CDR2 from the germline V gene are SGHDT and YYEEEE. The V and J ends lost 4 bases and 3 bases, in that order; junction bases with no gene match: 2. The CDR3 totals 14 residues. The CDR3 spells CASSEDRGHTEAFF. CDR3 in DNA: TGTGCCAGCAGCGAGGACAGGGGGCACACTGAAGCTTTCTTT.

This clone was observed a few times. This chain links TRBV11-3 with TRBJ1-3; 9 bases agree with TRBD1. Germline-derived CDR1 and CDR2 are SGHNT and YENEEA. V gave up 4 bases and J gave up 0 bases; unmatched junction bases: 10. The CDR3 sequence is 18 residues long. The CDR3 protein is CASSSSAGTGISGNTIYF. The CDR3 coding sequence is TGTGCCAGCAGCTCCTCCGCCGGGACAGGGATCTCTGGAAACACCATATATTTT.

The rearrangement joins TRBV4-3 to TRBJ2-4, with unresolved D. Germline V lookup: CDR1 LGHNA, CDR2 YSLEER. This CDR3 has 16 amino acids. Trimming removed 0 bases at V and 0 bases at J, with 9 bases between. In DNA form, the CDR3 reads TGCGCCAGCAGCCAAGATTCCGGGCTAGCCAAAAACATTCAGTACTTC. It yields the protein CASSQDSGLAKNIQYF.

The chain couples TRBV5-1 to TRBJ2-1, with D tentatively TRBD2 (5 bases). The V and J ends lost 1 base and 0 bases respectively, with 8 bases between them. The CDR3 spans 15 residues. The germline gives CDR1 SGHRS, CDR2 YFSETQ. The CDR3 DNA follows: TGCGCCAGCAGCTTGACGGGGAGCTCCTACAATGAGCAGTTCTTC. This translates into CASSLTGSSYNEQFF.

The V gene is TRBV7-2, the J gene TRBJ2-1; 8 bases line up with TRBD2. Looked up from germline, CDR1 is SGHTA and CDR2 is FQGNSA. This CDR3 comprises 16 residues. V lost 4 bases, J lost 7 bases, and 12 bases stayed unmatched. This chain's CDR3 is CASSCEREHGINEQFF. CDR3 nucleotides: TGTGCCAGCAGCTGCGAGCGGGAGCATGGTATTAATGAGCAGTTCTTC.

The J gene is TRBJ2-1, the V gene TRBV7-6, with 11 bases lining up with TRBD2. Germline V gives CDR1 SGHVS, CDR2 FNYEAQ. J gave up 9 bases and V 1 base, and 5 bases lay outside the gene matches. The CDR3 is 15 residues long. In nucleotides, the CDR3 is TGTGCCAGCAGCTTAGATAGCGGGAGGGCTAGTGAGCAGTTCTTC. Its translation is CASSLDSGRASEQFF.

The V call is TRBV7-3, the J call TRBJ2-3, with D possibly matching TRBD2 (6 bases). V was shortened by 10 bases and J by 11 bases, with 19 bases between the two germline ends. CDR3 size: 12 residues. Per germline, CDR1 SGHTA and CDR2 FQGTGA. CDR3 amino acids: CATKLGRCRQYF. The CDR3, as DNA: TGTGCCACCAAACTAGGGAGGTGCAGGCAGTATTTT.